A single sample is the source of the 10 T cell receptor beta chains below, sequenced in a study of cytomegalovirus exposure and HLA in healthy donors. Both 60 Vbeta primers and 13 Jbeta primers went into the PCR. Measured with immunoSEQ multiplex PCR; TCRdb has only the in-frame clones, and not every one. This table holds some 200,000 clones, 82% found once. Specimen: PBMCs. These receptor sequences come from a woman in her thirties or forties in good health and CMV-seronegative.

V and J are TRBV18 and TRBJ1-6; 7 bases are shared with TRBD1. Germline V gene sequence: CDR1 KGHSH, CDR2 LQKENI. The CDR3 has 15 residues. V shed 3 bases, J shed 4 bases, and the junction held 3 bases outside the gene matches. The CDR3 DNA is TGTGCCAGCTCACCGCCGACAGGGTATAATTCACCCCTCCACTTT. Residues: CASSPPTGYNSPLHF. Full variable domain (rest looked up from reference TRBV18 and TRBJ1-6): NAGVMQNPRHLVRRRGQEARLRCSPMKGHSHVYWYRQLPEEGLKFMVYLQKENIIDESGMPKERFSAEFPKEGPSILRIQQVVRGDSAAYFCASSPPTGYNSPLHFGNGTRLTVT.

CDR3 sequence reads: CASSGLGGSPSTNEKLFF. CDR3 nucleotide sequence: TGTGCCAGCAGCGGATTAGGGGGCAGCCCTTCAACTAATGAAAAACTGTTTTTT. The chain couples TRBV4-2 to TRBJ1-4; 7 bases match TRBD1. In germline, CDR1 is LGHNA, CDR2 YNFKEQ. Losses at the gene ends were 5 bases for V and 0 bases for J; bases not matched to a gene: 12. The CDR3 spans 18 residues.

The chain carries TRBV27 and TRBJ2-2, with 10 bases fitting TRBD1. Trimming took 7 bases from V and 2 from J; bases not matched to a gene: 1. Per the germline V gene, CDR1 is MNHEY and CDR2 is SMNVEV (reference sequence). The CDR3 has 14 residues. The CDR3 loop is CASTTGGNTGELFF. The DNA of the CDR3 is TGTGCCAGCACGACAGGGGGCAACACCGGGGAGCTGTTTTTT.

This chain links TRBV7-9 with TRBJ2-7; no clear D gene. Trimming shortened V by 5 bases and J by 5 bases, and 16 bases separated the two germline ends. CDR3 length: 14 amino acids. Germline values: CDR1 SEHNR, CDR2 FQNEAQ (reference sequence). CDR3 amino acids: CASSPLASQDEQYF. CDR3 bases: TGTGCCAGCAGCCCCCTGGCCTCTCAGGACGAGCAGTACTTC.

This clone was recorded only once. The rearrangement joins TRBV9 to TRBJ2-7; 8 nucleotides line up with TRBD1. This CDR3 is 17 amino acids long. V shed 0 bases, J shed 8 bases, and the junction held 16 bases outside the gene matches. Germline assignment: CDR1 SGDLS and CDR2 YYNGEE. DNA of the CDR3: TGTGCCAGCAGCGTAGGTGTCTCGGGGACAGGCGAGGAAAAGCAGTACTTC. It codes for CASSVGVSGTGEEKQYF.

The V call is TRBV19, the J call TRBJ1-2; D is unresolved. Deletions cut 5 bases from V and 1 base from J, with 11 bases between. CDR3 length equals 14 residues. CDR1 is LNHDA and CDR2 is SQIVND in the germline V gene (reference sequence). Here the CDR3 DNA reads TGTGCCAGTAGTCCGGGTTCTATTAACTATGGCTACACCTTC. It specifies CASSPGSINYGYTF.

There are a few counts of this clone. The V call is TRBV4-2, the J call TRBJ2-2, with TRBD1 as a possible D gene (5 bases). The CDR3 extends over 16 amino acids. CDR1 is LGHNA and CDR2 is YNFKEQ in the germline V gene. The V end was cut by 6 bases, the J end by 0 bases, with 14 bases between. The CDR3 nucleotides read TGTGCCAGCAGACAAACAGGTATCCCGAACACCGGGGAGCTGTTTTTT. Protein: CASRQTGIPNTGELFF.

V and J are TRBV19 and TRBJ2-6, with D possibly TRBD1 on 6 matching bases. CDR1 and CDR2 (germline): LNHDA, SQIVND (reference sequence). The CDR3 is made up of 16 amino acids. V was pared by 4 bases and J by 4 bases, with 14 bases between. The CDR3 DNA reads TGTGCCAGTAGTACCCTGACAGGAGACGGGGCCAACGTCCTGACTTTC. It codes for CASSTLTGDGANVLTF.

The chain is built from TRBV6-1 and TRBJ2-1; TRBD2 aligns across 9 bases. The CDR3 extends over 15 amino acids. The J segment lost 9 bases and the V segment lost 3 bases, leaving 9 bases of the junction unmatched. Germline CDR1 and CDR2: MNHNS and SASEGT. The CDR3 DNA is TGTGCCAGCAGTGAGGGTCTAGCGGGGAACATTGAGCAGTTCTTC. This gives the protein CASSEGLAGNIEQFF.

The chain has TRBV18 and TRBJ2-7; TRBD1 agrees at 7 bases. The CDR3 is made up of 14 amino acids. The germline V gene has CDR1 KGHSH and CDR2 LQKENI. V lost 2 bases and J lost 4; bases outside the gene matches: 5. In nucleotides, the CDR3 is TGTGCCAGCTCACCAAGCGACAGGGATTACGAGCAGTACTTC. It is translated as CASSPSDRDYEQYF.